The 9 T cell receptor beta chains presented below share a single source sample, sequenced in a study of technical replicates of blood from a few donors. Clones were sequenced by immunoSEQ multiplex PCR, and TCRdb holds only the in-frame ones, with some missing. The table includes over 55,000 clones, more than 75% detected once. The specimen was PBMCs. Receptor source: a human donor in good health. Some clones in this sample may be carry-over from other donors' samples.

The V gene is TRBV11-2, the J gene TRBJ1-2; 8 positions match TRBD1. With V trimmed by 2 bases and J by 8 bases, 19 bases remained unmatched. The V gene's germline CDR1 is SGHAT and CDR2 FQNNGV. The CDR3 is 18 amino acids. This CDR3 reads CASSLFRFRKDRDRGYTF. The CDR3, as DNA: TGTGCCAGCAGCTTATTTCGGTTCCGAAAGGACAGGGATCGGGGCTACACCTTC.

CDR3 amino acids: CASTIDRGHTEAFF. The CDR3, as DNA: TGTGCCAGCACCATTGACAGGGGGCACACTGAAGCTTTCTTT. The V and J genes are TRBV2 and TRBJ1-1, with TRBD1 matching 10 bases. Trimming removed 7 bases from V and 3 bases from J; junction bases left unmatched: 5. The CDR3 runs to 14 residues. Germline values: CDR1 SNHLY, CDR2 FYNNEI.

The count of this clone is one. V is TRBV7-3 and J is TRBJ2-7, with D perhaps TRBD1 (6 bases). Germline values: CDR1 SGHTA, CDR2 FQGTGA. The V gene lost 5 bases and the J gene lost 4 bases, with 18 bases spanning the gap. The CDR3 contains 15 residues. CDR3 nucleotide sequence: TGTGCCAGCAGCCCCGGACAGTCTTTGGAGTACGAGCAGTACTTC. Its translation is CASSPGQSLEYEQYF.

For the CDR3, the DNA is TGTGCCAGCAGCACAGGGGTTGGCAATCAGCCCCAGCATTTT. Its protein product is CASSTGVGNQPQHF. The chain is built from TRBV6-5 and TRBJ1-5, with TRBD1 identical over 7 bases. CDR1 MNHEY and CDR2 SVGAGI come from the germline V gene. The CDR3 consists of 14 residues. With 6 bases clipped from V and 2 bases from J, the junction kept 4 bases outside the gene matches.

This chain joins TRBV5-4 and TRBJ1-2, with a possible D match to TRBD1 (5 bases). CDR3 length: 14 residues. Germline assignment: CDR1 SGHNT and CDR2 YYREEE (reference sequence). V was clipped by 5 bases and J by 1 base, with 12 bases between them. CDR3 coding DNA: TGTGCCAGCAGGCCGGAGGGGCGTAACTATGGCTACACCTTC. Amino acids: CASRPEGRNYGYTF.

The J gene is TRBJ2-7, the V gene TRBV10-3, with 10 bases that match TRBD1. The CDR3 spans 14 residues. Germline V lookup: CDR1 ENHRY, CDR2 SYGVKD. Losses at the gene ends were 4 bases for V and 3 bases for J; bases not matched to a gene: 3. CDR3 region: CAISGGQGVYEQYF. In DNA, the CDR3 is TGTGCCATCAGTGGAGGACAGGGGGTCTACGAGCAGTACTTC.

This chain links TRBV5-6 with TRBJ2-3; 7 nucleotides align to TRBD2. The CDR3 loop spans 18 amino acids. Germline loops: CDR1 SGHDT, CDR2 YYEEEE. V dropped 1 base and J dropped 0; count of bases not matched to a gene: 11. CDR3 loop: CASSLRLAERPSTDTQYF. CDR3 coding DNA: TGTGCCAGCAGCTTGCGCCTAGCGGAAAGACCTAGCACAGATACGCAGTATTTT.

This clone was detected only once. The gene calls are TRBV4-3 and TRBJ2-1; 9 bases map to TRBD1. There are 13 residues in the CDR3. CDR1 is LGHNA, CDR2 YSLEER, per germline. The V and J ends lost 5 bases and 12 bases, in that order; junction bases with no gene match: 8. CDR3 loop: CASSARDRVGQFF. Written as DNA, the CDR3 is TGCGCCAGCAGCGCCCGGGACAGGGTGGGGCAGTTCTTC.

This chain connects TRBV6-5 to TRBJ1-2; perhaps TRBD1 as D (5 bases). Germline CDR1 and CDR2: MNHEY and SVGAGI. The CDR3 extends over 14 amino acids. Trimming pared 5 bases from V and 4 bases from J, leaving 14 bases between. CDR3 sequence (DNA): TGTGCCAGCAGTCCGGCCCTGACAGTCTATGGCTACACCTTC. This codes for CASSPALTVYGYTF.